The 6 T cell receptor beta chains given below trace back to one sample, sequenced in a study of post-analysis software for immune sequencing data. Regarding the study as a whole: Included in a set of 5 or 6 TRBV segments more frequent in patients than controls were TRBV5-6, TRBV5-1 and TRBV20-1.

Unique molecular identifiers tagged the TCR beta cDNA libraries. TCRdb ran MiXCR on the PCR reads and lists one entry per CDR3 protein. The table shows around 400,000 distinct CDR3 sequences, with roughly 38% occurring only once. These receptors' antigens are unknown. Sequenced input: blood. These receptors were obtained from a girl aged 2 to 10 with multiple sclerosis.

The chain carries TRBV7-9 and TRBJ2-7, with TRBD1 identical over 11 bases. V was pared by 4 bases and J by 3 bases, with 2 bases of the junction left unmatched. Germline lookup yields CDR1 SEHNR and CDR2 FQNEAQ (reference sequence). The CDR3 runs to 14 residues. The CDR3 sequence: CASSWDRGYYEQYF. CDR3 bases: TGTGCCAGCAGCTGGGACAGGGGGTACTACGAGCAGTACTTC.

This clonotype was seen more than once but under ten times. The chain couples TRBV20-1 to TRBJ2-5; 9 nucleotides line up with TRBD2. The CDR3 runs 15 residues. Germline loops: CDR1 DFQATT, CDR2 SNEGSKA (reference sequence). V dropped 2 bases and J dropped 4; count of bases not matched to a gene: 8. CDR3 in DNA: TGCAGTGCTAGAAGCGGGAGGTCGGGGGTAGAGACCCAGTACTTC. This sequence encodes CSARSGRSGVETQYF.

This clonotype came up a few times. The CDR3 coding sequence is TGCAGCGTTGAAGATCCGTTCAATGAGCAGTTCTTC. Its translation: CSVEDPFNEQFF. This chain connects TRBV29-1 to TRBJ2-1; D ambiguous. This CDR3 contains 12 residues. The germline V gene encodes CDR1 SQVTM and CDR2 ANQGSEA. The V end was cut by 0 bases, the J end by 6 bases, with 6 bases between.

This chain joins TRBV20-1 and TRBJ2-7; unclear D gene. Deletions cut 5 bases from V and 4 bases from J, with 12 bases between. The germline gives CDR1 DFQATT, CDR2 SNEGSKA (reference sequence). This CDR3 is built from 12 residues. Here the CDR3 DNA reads TGCAGTGCTCTCCTCCCTAGTTACGAGCAGTACTTC. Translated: CSALLPSYEQYF.

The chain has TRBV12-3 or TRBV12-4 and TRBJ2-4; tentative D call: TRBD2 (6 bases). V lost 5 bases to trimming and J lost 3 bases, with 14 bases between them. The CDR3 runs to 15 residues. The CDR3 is CASSPPMGGKNIQYF. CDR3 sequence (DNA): TGTGCCAGCAGTCCCCCAATGGGAGGCAAAAACATTCAGTACTTC.

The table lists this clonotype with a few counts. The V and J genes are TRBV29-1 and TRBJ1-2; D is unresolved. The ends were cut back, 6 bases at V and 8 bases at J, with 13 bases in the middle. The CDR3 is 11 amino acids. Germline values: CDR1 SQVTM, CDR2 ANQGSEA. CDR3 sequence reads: CSVGEGGGYTF. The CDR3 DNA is TGCAGCGTGGGAGAGGGCGGAGGCTACACCTTC.